This is a list of T cell receptor beta chains from one sample in a study of Ad26.COV2.S vaccination and SARS-CoV-2 variants. Produced via immunoSEQ multiplex PCR; TCRdb's table is partial and in-frame only. The table includes about half a million clones, nearly 90% detected once. The input for sequencing was peripheral blood, taken in a trial of Ad26.COV2.S vaccine versus placebo. The source of these receptors is a person between 18 and 65 years old who received the Ad26.COV2.S COVID-19 vaccine or a placebo. The CDR3 runs from the conserved cysteine through the conserved F or W. A D gene is named only where the DNA matches it firmly. The size field is filled for only some rows; it gives once, few, many or a size class.

cdr3_length: 11
clone_size: -
j_call: TRBJ1-2
d_call: -
v_call: TRBV20-1
cdr3_aa: CSASDQTGYTF
cdr3_nt: TGCAGTGCTAGTGACCAGACCGGCTACACCTTC

cdr3_length: 16
clone_size: few
j_call: TRBJ1-1
d_call: TRBD1
v_call: TRBV6-5
cdr3_aa: CASSYSQDRWNTEAFF
cdr3_nt: TGTGCCAGCAGTTACTCCCAGGACAGGTGGAACACTGAAGCTTTCTTT

cdr3_length: 12
clone_size: -
j_call: TRBJ2-7
d_call: -
v_call: TRBV10-3
cdr3_aa: CAIGGRDYEQYF
cdr3_nt: TGTGCCATCGGGGGACGGGACTACGAGCAGTACTTC

cdr3_length: 11
clone_size: -
j_call: TRBJ2-5
d_call: -
v_call: TRBV6-5
cdr3_aa: CASDRGGGQYF
cdr3_nt: TGTGCCAGTGACCGAGGGGGTGGCCAGTACTTC

cdr3_length: 15
clone_size: once
j_call: TRBJ2-7
d_call: -
v_call: TRBV19
cdr3_aa: CASSISGDNTYEQYF
cdr3_nt: TGTGCCAGTAGTATATCGGGGGACAATACCTACGAGCAGTACTTC

cdr3_length: 15
clone_size: -
j_call: TRBJ2-1
d_call: TRBD2
v_call: TRBV28
cdr3_aa: CASSLAASGNNEQFF
cdr3_nt: TGTGCCAGCAGTTTAGCGGCTAGCGGAAACAATGAGCAGTTCTTC

cdr3_length: 15
clone_size: -
j_call: TRBJ2-5
d_call: TRBD2
v_call: TRBV15
cdr3_aa: CATSRETSGQETQYF
cdr3_nt: TGTGCCACCAGCAGAGAAACTAGCGGGCAAGAGACCCAGTACTTC

cdr3_length: 13
clone_size: once
j_call: TRBJ1-1
d_call: TRBD1
v_call: TRBV5-1
cdr3_aa: CASNNDRVGEAFF
cdr3_nt: TGCGCCAGCAACAATGACAGGGTCGGTGAAGCTTTCTTT

cdr3_length: 12
clone_size: -
j_call: TRBJ1-3
d_call: -
v_call: TRBV10-3
cdr3_aa: CAIKAEGNTIYF
cdr3_nt: TGTGCCATCAAAGCAGAAGGAAACACCATATATTTT

cdr3_length: 16
clone_size: -
j_call: TRBJ1-2
d_call: -
v_call: TRBV19
cdr3_aa: CASSIVGRRIGYGYTF
cdr3_nt: TGTGCCAGTAGTATAGTAGGCCGTCGGATAGGATATGGCTACACCTTC

cdr3_length: 15
clone_size: few
j_call: TRBJ2-7
d_call: TRBD1
v_call: TRBV6-5
cdr3_aa: CASSRYGQGANEQYF
cdr3_nt: TGTGCCAGCAGTCGTTACGGACAGGGGGCGAACGAGCAGTACTTC

cdr3_length: 15
clone_size: -
j_call: TRBJ2-6
d_call: -
v_call: TRBV6-1
cdr3_aa: CASGQSTSGANVLTF
cdr3_nt: TGTGCCAGCGGGCAGAGTACCTCTGGGGCCAACGTCCTGACTTTC

cdr3_length: 13
clone_size: -
j_call: TRBJ1-2
d_call: -
v_call: TRBV12-3/TRBV12-4
cdr3_aa: CASSLAAPDGYTF
cdr3_nt: TGTGCCAGCAGTTTGGCAGCGCCCGATGGCTACACCTTC

cdr3_length: 15
clone_size: -
j_call: TRBJ2-1
d_call: TRBD2
v_call: TRBV12-5
cdr3_aa: CASGGTSGIYNEQFF
cdr3_nt: TGTGCTAGTGGGGGGACTAGCGGCATCTACAATGAGCAGTTCTTC

cdr3_length: 14
clone_size: -
j_call: TRBJ2-7
d_call: TRBD1
v_call: TRBV11-1
cdr3_aa: CASSFHRGSYEQYF
cdr3_nt: TGTGCCAGCAGCTTTCACAGGGGGAGTTACGAGCAGTACTTC

cdr3_length: 18
clone_size: once
j_call: TRBJ2-5
d_call: TRBD2
v_call: TRBV7-9
cdr3_aa: CASSLARGTSGDQETQYF
cdr3_nt: TGTGCCAGCAGCTTAGCGAGAGGGACTAGCGGGGACCAAGAGACCCAGTACTTC

cdr3_length: 12
clone_size: -
j_call: TRBJ2-1
d_call: TRBD2
v_call: TRBV5-4
cdr3_aa: CASSLTSGREFF
cdr3_nt: TGTGCCAGCAGCCTGACTAGCGGGAGAGAGTTCTTC

cdr3_length: 16
clone_size: -
j_call: TRBJ1-2
d_call: TRBD1
v_call: TRBV7-8
cdr3_aa: CASSSTTLTGFEGYTF
cdr3_nt: TGTGCCAGCAGCTCTACAACCCTGACAGGGTTTGAGGGCTACACCTTC

cdr3_length: 13
clone_size: once
j_call: TRBJ2-2
d_call: -
v_call: TRBV11-3
cdr3_aa: CASSLVVGRELFF
cdr3_nt: TGTGCCAGCAGCTTAGTCGTGGGTCGGGAGCTGTTTTTT

cdr3_length: 15
clone_size: -
j_call: TRBJ2-3
d_call: TRBD2
v_call: TRBV18
cdr3_aa: CASSRTSGYTDTQYF
cdr3_nt: TGTGCCAGCTCTCGGACTAGCGGATACACAGATACGCAGTATTTT

cdr3_length: 15
clone_size: few
j_call: TRBJ1-1
d_call: TRBD1
v_call: TRBV10-3
cdr3_aa: CAIRKQGAGDTEAFF
cdr3_nt: TGTGCCATCAGAAAACAGGGGGCTGGGGACACTGAAGCTTTCTTT

cdr3_length: 12
clone_size: -
j_call: TRBJ1-2
d_call: -
v_call: TRBV2
cdr3_aa: CASSGQGYGYTF
cdr3_nt: TGTGCCAGCAGTGGGCAGGGCTATGGCTACACCTTC

cdr3_length: 17
clone_size: -
j_call: TRBJ2-1
d_call: TRBD2
v_call: TRBV10-3
cdr3_aa: CAISELAGGGSYNEQFF
cdr3_nt: TGTGCCATCAGTGAACTAGCGGGAGGAGGTTCCTACAATGAGCAGTTCTTC

cdr3_length: 19
clone_size: -
j_call: TRBJ2-1
d_call: TRBD2
v_call: TRBV14
cdr3_aa: CASSHRPGLAVSSYNEQFF
cdr3_nt: TGTGCCAGCAGCCACAGACCGGGACTAGCGGTTTCATCTTACAATGAGCAGTTCTTC

cdr3_length: 13
clone_size: -
j_call: TRBJ1-1
d_call: TRBD1
v_call: TRBV10-3
cdr3_aa: CALQQGRDTEAFF
cdr3_nt: TGTGCCTTACAACAGGGGCGGGACACTGAAGCTTTCTTT

cdr3_length: 15
clone_size: -
j_call: TRBJ2-3
d_call: TRBD2
v_call: TRBV18
cdr3_aa: CASSLSGTSTDTQYF
cdr3_nt: TGTGCCAGCTCACTAAGCGGGACTAGCACAGATACGCAGTATTTT

cdr3_length: 13
clone_size: -
j_call: TRBJ2-3
d_call: -
v_call: TRBV11-2
cdr3_aa: CASSLGGEDTQYF
cdr3_nt: TGTGCCAGCAGCTTAGGAGGGGAGGATACGCAGTATTTT

cdr3_length: 15
clone_size: -
j_call: TRBJ2-3
d_call: TRBD2
v_call: TRBV7-8
cdr3_aa: CASSMTSGPTDTQYF
cdr3_nt: TGTGCCAGCAGCATGACTAGCGGGCCCACAGATACGCAGTATTTT

cdr3_length: 16
clone_size: -
j_call: TRBJ2-1
d_call: TRBD2
v_call: TRBV5-4
cdr3_aa: CASSLPVLAAYNEQFF
cdr3_nt: TGTGCCAGCAGTTTGCCGGTACTAGCGGCGTACAATGAGCAGTTCTTC

cdr3_length: 16
clone_size: -
j_call: TRBJ2-3
d_call: -
v_call: TRBV6-5
cdr3_aa: CASSFLRGLGTDTQYF
cdr3_nt: TGTGCCAGCAGTTTCTTAAGGGGTTTAGGCACAGATACGCAGTATTTT

cdr3_length: 15
clone_size: -
j_call: TRBJ1-2
d_call: TRBD1
v_call: TRBV28
cdr3_aa: CASSLTTTGGGGYTF
cdr3_nt: TGTGCCAGCAGTTTAACCACTACAGGGGGCGGTGGCTACACCTTC

cdr3_length: 19
clone_size: few
j_call: TRBJ1-3
d_call: -
v_call: TRBV27
cdr3_aa: CASSDTGSEYLSSGNTIYF
cdr3_nt: TGTGCCAGCAGTGATACTGGCTCCGAGTACCTCAGCTCTGGAAACACCATATATTTT

cdr3_length: 16
clone_size: few
j_call: TRBJ1-5
d_call: TRBD1
v_call: TRBV19
cdr3_aa: CASKGTGGMDNQPQHF
cdr3_nt: TGTGCCAGTAAGGGGACAGGGGGGATGGACAATCAGCCCCAGCATTTT

cdr3_length: 16
clone_size: -
j_call: TRBJ2-7
d_call: TRBD1
v_call: TRBV4-2
cdr3_aa: CASSQEGGTGGYEQYF
cdr3_nt: TGTGCCAGCAGCCAAGAGGGCGGGACAGGGGGCTACGAGCAGTACTTC

cdr3_length: 15
clone_size: -
j_call: TRBJ2-5
d_call: TRBD2
v_call: TRBV7-6
cdr3_aa: CASSQAGGPWETQYF
cdr3_nt: TGTGCCAGCAGCCAAGCGGGAGGGCCTTGGGAGACCCAGTACTTC

cdr3_length: 16
clone_size: few
j_call: TRBJ1-4
d_call: -
v_call: TRBV7-9
cdr3_aa: CASSFGRGAANEKLFF
cdr3_nt: TGTGCCAGCAGCTTCGGTCGTGGGGCAGCTAATGAAAAACTGTTTTTT

cdr3_length: 11
clone_size: -
j_call: TRBJ2-2
d_call: -
v_call: TRBV18
cdr3_aa: CASSPFGELFF
cdr3_nt: TGTGCCAGCTCACCCTTCGGGGAGCTGTTTTTT

cdr3_length: 16
clone_size: -
j_call: TRBJ2-2
d_call: -
v_call: TRBV5-4
cdr3_aa: CASSSGRAPNTGELFF
cdr3_nt: TGTGCCAGCAGCTCCGGCAGGGCTCCCAACACCGGGGAGCTGTTTTTT

cdr3_length: 16
clone_size: -
j_call: TRBJ1-1
d_call: -
v_call: TRBV6-5
cdr3_aa: CASSYLNSKGSSEAFF
cdr3_nt: TGTGCCAGCAGTTATCTCAACTCGAAGGGATCATCTGAAGCTTTCTTT

cdr3_length: 16
clone_size: once
j_call: TRBJ2-3
d_call: TRBD2
v_call: TRBV2
cdr3_aa: CASSPHLAGGRDTQYF
cdr3_nt: TGTGCCAGCAGTCCCCACCTGGCGGGAGGGCGAGATACGCAGTATTTT

cdr3_length: 16
clone_size: few
j_call: TRBJ1-5
d_call: TRBD1
v_call: TRBV28
cdr3_aa: CASSFRGQVLGQPQHF
cdr3_nt: TGTGCCAGCAGTTTTAGGGGACAGGTTCTTGGCCAGCCCCAGCATTTT

cdr3_length: 14
clone_size: -
j_call: TRBJ2-7
d_call: TRBD2
v_call: TRBV28
cdr3_aa: CASSFLAGSYEQYF
cdr3_nt: TGTGCCAGCAGTTTTCTAGCGGGGTCCTACGAGCAGTACTTC

cdr3_length: 14
clone_size: -
j_call: TRBJ2-7
d_call: -
v_call: TRBV13
cdr3_aa: CASSLGVLGVEQYF
cdr3_nt: TGTGCCAGCAGCCTGGGTGTCTTAGGGGTCGAGCAGTACTTC

cdr3_length: 12
clone_size: once
j_call: TRBJ1-4
d_call: -
v_call: TRBV27
cdr3_aa: CASRQGNEKLFF
cdr3_nt: TGTGCCAGCAGACAGGGTAATGAAAAACTGTTTTTT

cdr3_length: 16
clone_size: -
j_call: TRBJ2-3
d_call: -
v_call: TRBV9
cdr3_aa: CASSLHAGTSTDTQYF
cdr3_nt: TGTGCCAGCAGCCTCCACGCCGGGACGAGCACAGATACGCAGTATTTT

cdr3_length: 13
clone_size: once
j_call: TRBJ2-3
d_call: -
v_call: TRBV7-2
cdr3_aa: CASLLIGADTQYF
cdr3_nt: TGTGCCAGCTTGTTGATCGGGGCAGATACGCAGTATTTT

cdr3_length: 15
clone_size: -
j_call: TRBJ2-1
d_call: -
v_call: TRBV4-1
cdr3_aa: CASSSRGPLGNEQFF
cdr3_nt: TGCGCCAGCAGCTCCCGGGGGCCCCTGGGCAATGAGCAGTTCTTC

cdr3_length: 17
clone_size: -
j_call: TRBJ2-3
d_call: TRBD2
v_call: TRBV7-6
cdr3_aa: CASSPGTSANTGDTQYF
cdr3_nt: TGTGCCAGCAGCCCCGGGACTAGCGCCAATACAGGGGATACGCAGTATTTT

cdr3_length: 15
clone_size: once
j_call: TRBJ1-1
d_call: TRBD1
v_call: TRBV2
cdr3_aa: CASSATGQRNTEAFF
cdr3_nt: TGTGCCAGCAGTGCTACGGGACAGAGGAACACTGAAGCTTTCTTT

cdr3_length: 14
clone_size: -
j_call: TRBJ1-1
d_call: TRBD1
v_call: TRBV27
cdr3_aa: CASRDRDRGTEAFF
cdr3_nt: TGTGCCAGCAGGGACCGGGACAGAGGGACTGAAGCTTTCTTT

cdr3_length: 12
clone_size: few
j_call: TRBJ2-7
d_call: -
v_call: TRBV29-1
cdr3_aa: CSVTPDSYEQYF
cdr3_nt: TGCAGCGTTACCCCCGACAGCTACGAGCAGTACTTC

cdr3_length: 18
clone_size: -
j_call: TRBJ1-5
d_call: TRBD1
v_call: TRBV6-1
cdr3_aa: CASSESAFITGGYQPQHF
cdr3_nt: TGTGCCAGCAGTGAATCCGCGTTTATTACAGGGGGCTATCAGCCCCAGCATTTT

cdr3_length: 17
clone_size: -
j_call: TRBJ2-2
d_call: TRBD1
v_call: TRBV19
cdr3_aa: CASSRRTGGDATGELFF
cdr3_nt: TGTGCCAGTAGTAGACGGACAGGGGGTGATGCCACCGGGGAGCTGTTTTTT

cdr3_length: 15
clone_size: -
j_call: TRBJ2-7
d_call: -
v_call: TRBV4-3
cdr3_aa: CASSQVWPKRVEQYF
cdr3_nt: TGCGCCAGCAGCCAAGTGTGGCCAAAACGGGTCGAGCAGTACTTC

cdr3_length: 16
clone_size: -
j_call: TRBJ1-3
d_call: -
v_call: TRBV6-5
cdr3_aa: CASSYSTGISGNTIYF
cdr3_nt: TGTGCCAGCAGTTACTCGACGGGAATCTCTGGAAACACCATATATTTT

cdr3_length: 13
clone_size: -
j_call: TRBJ1-2
d_call: TRBD1
v_call: TRBV27
cdr3_aa: CASSLYGTGGYTF
cdr3_nt: TGTGCCAGCAGTTTATACGGGACAGGGGGCTACACCTTC

cdr3_length: 14
clone_size: once
j_call: TRBJ2-1
d_call: -
v_call: TRBV5-1
cdr3_aa: CASSSGGGISYWFF
cdr3_nt: TGCGCCAGCAGCTCCGGTGGGGGGATATCGTACTGGTTCTTC